Described below is a single T cell receptor beta chain sequence and its context. One entry per CDR3 protein, called by TCRdb with MiXCR from the RT-PCR reads. The data hold about 800,000 distinct CDR3 sequences, with less than 25% observed a single time. The data belong to a study of response to subunit inactivated influenza vaccine. CDR1 is MGHRA, CDR2 YSYEKL, per germline. There are 15 residues in the CDR3. V was cut by 1 base and J by 2 bases, with 9 bases left in between. The material was PBMCs from blood, obtained 5 days after vaccination. The clonotype comes from a man between 45 and 60 years old who received an inactivated influenza vaccine. The chain uses TRBV4-1 and TRBJ1-3; D possibly corresponds to TRBD1 (5 bases). CDR3 sequence reads: CASSQAGLAGNTIYF. The DNA of the CDR3 is TGCGCCAGCAGCCAAGCGGGGCTGGCTGGAAACACCATATATTTT.